A selection of T cell receptor beta chains follows, all from one sample in a study of beta chain features in type 1 diabetes. Assay used: immunoSEQ multiplex PCR; TCRdb lists only in-frame clones, some missing. The sample holds roughly 230,000 clones, more than 9% seen once. The material sequenced was naive CD4+ T cells from blood. The origin of the receptors is a woman younger than 35 in good health. The CDR3 runs from the conserved cysteine through the conserved F or W. A D gene is named only where the DNA matches it firmly. Expanded clones are given a class, and other clones once, few, many or no size at all.

J gene | V gene | clone size | D gene | CDR3 protein | CDR3 DNA
TRBJ1-2 | TRBV15 | few | NA | CATSRDINYGYTF | TGTGCCACCAGCAGAGACATTAACTATGGCTACACCTTC
TRBJ2-3 | TRBV19 | few | NA | CASSIGSGHTDTQYF | TGTGCCAGTAGTATAGGTAGCGGCCACACAGATACGCAGTATTTT
TRBJ2-1 | TRBV5-4 | NA | NA | CASSLTGASYNEQFF | TGTGCCAGCAGCTTGACGGGAGCATCCTACAATGAGCAGTTCTTC
TRBJ1-1 | TRBV5-1 | few | NA | CASSLAASMNTEAFF | TGCGCCAGCAGCTTGGCCGCCAGTATGAACACTGAAGCTTTCTTT
TRBJ2-5 | TRBV5-4 | NA | TRBD2 | CASSASGTSGETQYF | TGTGCCAGCAGTGCCTCCGGGACTAGCGGGGAGACCCAGTACTTC
TRBJ2-7 | TRBV7-2 | NA | NA | CASSFVSYEQYF | TGTGCCAGCAGCTTCGTCTCCTACGAGCAGTACTTC
TRBJ1-2 | TRBV30 | few | TRBD1 | CASSQDRAANYGYTF | TGTGCCAGCTCCCAGGACAGGGCGGCTAACTATGGCTACACCTTC
TRBJ1-4 | TRBV6-5 | NA | NA | CATKPAGGWEKLFF | TGTGCCACCAAGCCTGCGGGGGGTTGGGAAAAACTGTTTTTT
TRBJ1-5 | TRBV5-6 | NA | TRBD1 | CASSSITGGDQPQHF | TGTGCCAGCAGCTCGATCACAGGGGGCGATCAGCCCCAGCATTTT
TRBJ2-7 | TRBV29-1 | many | NA | CSVSISYEQYF | TGCAGCGTGTCAATCAGCTACGAGCAGTACTTC
TRBJ2-2 | TRBV2 | few | TRBD2 | CASSALGGDTGELFF | TGTGCCAGCAGCGCACTCGGGGGGGACACCGGGGAGCTGTTTTTT
TRBJ1-1 | TRBV5-1 | few | NA | CASSLEGVIDTEAFF | TGCGCCAGCAGCTTGGAGGGGGTTATTGACACTGAAGCTTTCTTT
TRBJ2-7 | TRBV6-1 | few | NA | CASSERYYTESEASSYEQYF | TGTGCCAGCAGTGAAAGGTATTACACGGAGTCGGAGGCGAGCTCCTACGAGCAGTACTTC
TRBJ1-1 | TRBV30 | NA | NA | CAWSVWGQGGVGTEAFF | TGTGCCTGGAGTGTATGGGGGCAGGGCGGTGTGGGCACTGAAGCTTTCTTT
TRBJ2-3 | TRBV18 | NA | NA | CASSTTDTQYF | TGTGCCAGCTCTACTACAGATACGCAGTATTTT
TRBJ2-3 | TRBV5-1 | NA | TRBD1 | CASNAGQGADTQYF | TGCGCCAGCAACGCTGGACAGGGAGCGGATACGCAGTATTTT
TRBJ1-1 | TRBV12-5 | few | TRBD1 | CASGLERLGQVKAFF | TGTGCTAGTGGTTTGGAGAGGCTGGGACAGGTAAAAGCTTTCTTT
TRBJ1-2 | TRBV28 | NA | TRBD1 | CALRTGDYGYTF | TGTGCCCTCCGGACAGGGGACTATGGCTACACCTTC
TRBJ1-2 | TRBV6-1 | NA | TRBD1 | CASTLSGTGYGYTF | TGTGCCAGCACCTTGAGCGGGACAGGCTATGGCTACACCTTC
TRBJ2-7 | TRBV2 | NA | NA | CASSELTISYEQYF | TGTGCCAGCAGTGAACTCACAATCTCCTACGAGCAGTACTTC
TRBJ2-1 | TRBV29-1 | few | TRBD2 | CSVEPASGSRSFF | TGCAGCGTTGAACCGGCTAGCGGGTCTCGATCCTTCTTC
TRBJ1-4 | TRBV30 | few | NA | CAVQGPDEKLFF | TGTGCCGTCCAGGGGCCCGACGAAAAACTGTTTTTT
TRBJ2-7 | TRBV29-1 | many | TRBD1 | CSVTRGTGGINEQYF | TGCAGCGTGACCCGGGGAACAGGGGGCATCAACGAGCAGTACTTC
TRBJ2-1 | TRBV6-6 | few | NA | CASRPLWGRETDEQFF | TGTGCCAGCAGACCGTTATGGGGGCGGGAGACGGATGAGCAGTTCTTC
TRBJ2-6 | TRBV5-1 | NA | TRBD1 | CASSAQGAVGGANVLTF | TGCGCCAGCAGCGCCCAGGGGGCTGTAGGAGGGGCCAACGTCCTGACTTTC
TRBJ1-2 | TRBV18 | NA | TRBD1 | CASSPFQGDYGYTF | TGTGCCAGCTCACCATTTCAGGGGGACTATGGCTACACCTTC
TRBJ2-2 | TRBV7-9 | NA | TRBD2 | CASSPLAGSTGELFF | TGTGCCAGCAGCCCCCTAGCGGGGTCCACCGGGGAGCTGTTTTTT
TRBJ2-7 | TRBV19 | NA | TRBD1 | CASSIRDRDYEQYF | TGTGCCAGTAGTATTCGGGACAGGGACTACGAGCAGTACTTC
TRBJ1-1 | TRBV5-1 | NA | NA | CASSLFGKLNTEAFF | TGCGCCAGCAGCTTGTTCGGGAAGTTGAACACTGAAGCTTTCTTT
TRBJ2-1 | TRBV5-8 | NA | TRBD1 | CASSPGQGSYDNEQFF | TGTGCCAGCAGCCCGGGACAGGGCAGTTATGACAATGAGCAGTTCTTC
TRBJ1-4 | TRBV4-1 | NA | NA | CASSRLLPAGNEKLFF | TGCGCCAGCAGCAGGCTACTCCCGGCGGGGAATGAAAAACTGTTTTTT